Included here is one T cell receptor (beta chain) sequence, with context. The data were obtained in a study of blood T cell repertoires in COVID-19. In the source study's methods: Reference gene primer amplification yielded estimated nucleated cell counts. TCRdb's table, derived via immunoSEQ multiplex PCR, lists solely in-frame clones and lacks some. V and J calls and clone size are given by that table; D and trimming were obtained from the DNA. The profile covers about 290,000 clones, with 85% to 90% appearing a single time and roughly 5% taken by the ten largest. V was trimmed by 4 bases and J by 7 bases, leaving 8 bases between them. The CDR3 is made up of 11 amino acids. Germline CDR1 and CDR2: MNHEY and SVGAGI.

Sequences were obtained from peripheral blood. The sequence was obtained from a middle-aged man with acute or convalescent COVID-19. The V call is TRBV6-5, the J call TRBJ2-7; D ambiguous. The DNA for the CDR3 is TGTGCCAGCAGTTTTTCCGGGGAGCAGTACTTC. This sequence encodes CASSFSGEQYF.